This TCR beta chain was obtained from a study of cytomegalovirus exposure and HLA in healthy donors. Overall study findings and caveats: An analysis that came later showed most CMV-associated TCR beta chains appearing HLA-restricted.

The primer mix had 60 Vbeta and 13 Jbeta primers. Clones were read by immunoSEQ multiplex PCR, and TCRdb kept only the in-frame ones, dropping some. The data hold around 92,000 clones, with approximately 80% observed a single time. With respect to this clone: Its antigen is not identified.

Per germline, CDR1 MNHEY and CDR2 SVGAGI. After removal of 7 bases from V and 1 base from J, the junction contained 6 bases not matched to a gene. The CDR3 is 14 residues long. The chain uses TRBV6-5 and TRBJ2-7; 8 positions match TRBD1. The receptor comes from a man between 60 and 70 years old in good health and CMV-seropositive. Sequenced: PBMCs. The CDR3, as DNA: TGTGCCAGCATTAAAGGACAGGGATCCTACGAGCAGTACTTC. As protein: CASIKGQGSYEQYF.